The clone carrying this T cell receptor beta chain was detected many times. This sample was taken from a study of CD8 T cells in ankylosing spondylitis. Each CDR3 protein is one row after TCRdb ran MiXCR on the 5' RACE reads. The repertoire includes more than 150,000 distinct CDR3 sequences, roughly 18% of them detected once, and 4.3% sits in the top ten. V dropped 2 bases and J dropped 9 bases, with 6 bases sitting between them. CDR1 and CDR2 from the germline V gene are SGHDT and YYEEEE. This CDR3 spans 11 amino acids. The sample consisted of blood, either unsorted or a sorted T cell fraction (not recorded which). The source is a male donor aged 10-29 years with ankylosing spondylitis or in good health (not recorded which). The V and J genes are TRBV5-6 and TRBJ2-1; the D is unclear. The CDR3 nucleotides read TGTGCCAGCAGCTTTTTGTCTGAGCAGTTCTTC. Translation: CASSFLSEQFF. Full variable domain (missing parts from reference TRBV5-6 and TRBJ2-1): DAGVTQSPTHLIKTRGQQVTLRCSPKSGHDTVSWYQQALGQGPQFIFQYYEEEERQRGNFPDRFSGHQFPNYSSELNVNALLLGDSALYLCASSFLSEQFFGPGTRLTVL.